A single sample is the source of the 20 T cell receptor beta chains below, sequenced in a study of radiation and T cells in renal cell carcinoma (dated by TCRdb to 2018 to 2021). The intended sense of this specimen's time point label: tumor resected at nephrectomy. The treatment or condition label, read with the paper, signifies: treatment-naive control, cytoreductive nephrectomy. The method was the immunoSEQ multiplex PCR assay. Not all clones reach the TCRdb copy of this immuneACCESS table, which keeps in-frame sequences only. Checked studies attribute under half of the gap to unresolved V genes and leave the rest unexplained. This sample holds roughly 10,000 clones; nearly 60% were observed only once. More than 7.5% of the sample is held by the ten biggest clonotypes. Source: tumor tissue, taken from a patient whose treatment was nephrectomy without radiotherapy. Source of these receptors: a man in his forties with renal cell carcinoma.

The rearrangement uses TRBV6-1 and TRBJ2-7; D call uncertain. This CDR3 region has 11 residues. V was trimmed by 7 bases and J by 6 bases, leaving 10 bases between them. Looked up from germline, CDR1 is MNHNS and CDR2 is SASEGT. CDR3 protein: CASMAVAEQYV. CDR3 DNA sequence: TGTGCCAGCATGGCGGTTGCCGAGCAGTACGTC.

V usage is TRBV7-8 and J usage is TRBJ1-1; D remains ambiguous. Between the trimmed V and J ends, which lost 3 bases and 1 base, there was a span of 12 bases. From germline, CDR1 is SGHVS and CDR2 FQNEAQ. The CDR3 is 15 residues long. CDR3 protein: CASSLWGYKNTEAFF. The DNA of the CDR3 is TGTGCCAGCAGCTTGTGGGGATATAAGAACACTGAAGCTTTCTTT.

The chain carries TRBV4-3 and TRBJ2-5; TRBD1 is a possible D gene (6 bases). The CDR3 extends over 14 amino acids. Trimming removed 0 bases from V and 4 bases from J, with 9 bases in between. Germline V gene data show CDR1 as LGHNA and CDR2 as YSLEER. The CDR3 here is CASSQELGGETQYF. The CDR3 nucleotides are TGCGCCAGCAGCCAAGAGTTAGGGGGAGAGACCCAGTACTTC.

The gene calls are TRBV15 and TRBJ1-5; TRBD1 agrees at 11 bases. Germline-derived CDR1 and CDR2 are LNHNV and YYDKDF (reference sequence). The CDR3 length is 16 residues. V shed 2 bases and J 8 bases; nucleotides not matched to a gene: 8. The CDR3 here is CATSRRTGTGGEPQHF. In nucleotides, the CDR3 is TGTGCCACCAGCAGAAGAACCGGGACAGGGGGGGAGCCCCAGCATTTT.

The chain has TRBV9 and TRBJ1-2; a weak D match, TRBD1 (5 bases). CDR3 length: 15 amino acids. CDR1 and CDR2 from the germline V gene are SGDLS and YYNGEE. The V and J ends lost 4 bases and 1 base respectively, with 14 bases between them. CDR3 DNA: TGTGCCAGCAGCCCCGGGGAACAGGATAACTATGGCTACACCTTC. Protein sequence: CASSPGEQDNYGYTF.

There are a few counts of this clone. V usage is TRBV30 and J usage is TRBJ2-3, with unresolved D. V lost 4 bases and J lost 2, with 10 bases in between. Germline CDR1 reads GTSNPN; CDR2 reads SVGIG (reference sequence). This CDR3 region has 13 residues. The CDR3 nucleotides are TGTGCCTGGATGTGGCAGCACACAGATACGCAGTATTTT. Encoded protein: CAWMWQHTDTQYF.

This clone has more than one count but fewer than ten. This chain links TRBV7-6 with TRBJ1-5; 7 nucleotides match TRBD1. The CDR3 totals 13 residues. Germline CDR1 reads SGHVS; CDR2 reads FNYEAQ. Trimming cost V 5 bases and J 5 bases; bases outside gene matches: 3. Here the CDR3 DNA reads TGTGCCAGCAGCCAGGGGGGTGATCAGCCCCAGCATTTT. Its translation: CASSQGGDQPQHF.

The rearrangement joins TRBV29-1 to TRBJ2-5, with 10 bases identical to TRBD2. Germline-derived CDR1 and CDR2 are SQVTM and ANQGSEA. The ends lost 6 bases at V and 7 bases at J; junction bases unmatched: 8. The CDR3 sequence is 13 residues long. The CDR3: CSVGLAAVGTQYF. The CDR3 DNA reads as TGCAGCGTAGGACTAGCGGCGGTAGGGACCCAGTACTTC.

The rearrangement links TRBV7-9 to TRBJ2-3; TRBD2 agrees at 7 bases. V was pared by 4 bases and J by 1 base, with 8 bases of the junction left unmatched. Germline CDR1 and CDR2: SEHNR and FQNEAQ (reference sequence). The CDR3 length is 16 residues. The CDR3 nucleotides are TGTGCCAGCAGCTCCTCGGGCGGGAGAGGCACAGATACGCAGTATTTT. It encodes CASSSSGGRGTDTQYF.

The CDR3, as DNA: TGTGCCAGCAGTCGTCCTGGGAAGACCTACGAGCAGTACTTC. Translated: CASSRPGKTYEQYF. The chain joins TRBV6-5 to TRBJ2-7; D remains unclear. This CDR3 has 14 residues. V lost 5 bases, J lost 2 bases, and 13 bases lay in between. Germline loops: CDR1 MNHEY, CDR2 SVGAGI.

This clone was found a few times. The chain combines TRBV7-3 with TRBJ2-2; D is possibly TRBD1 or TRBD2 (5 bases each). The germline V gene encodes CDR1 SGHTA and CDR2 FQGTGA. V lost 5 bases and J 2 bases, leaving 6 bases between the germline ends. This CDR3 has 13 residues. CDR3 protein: CASSRDNTGELFF. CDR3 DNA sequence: TGTGCCAGCAGCCGGGACAACACCGGGGAGCTGTTTTTT.

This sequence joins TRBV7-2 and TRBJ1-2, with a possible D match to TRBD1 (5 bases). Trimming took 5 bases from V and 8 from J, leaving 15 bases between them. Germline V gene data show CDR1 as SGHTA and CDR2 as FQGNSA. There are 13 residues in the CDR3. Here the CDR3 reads CASSPEGYNGYTF. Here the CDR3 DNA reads TGTGCCAGCAGCCCTGAGGGGTATAACGGCTACACCTTC.

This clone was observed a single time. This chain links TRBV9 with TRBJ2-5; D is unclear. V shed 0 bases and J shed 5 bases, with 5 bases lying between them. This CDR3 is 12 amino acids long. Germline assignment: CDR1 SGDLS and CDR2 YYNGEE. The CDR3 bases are TGTGCCAGCAGCGTAGGAGAGGAGACCCAGTACTTC. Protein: CASSVGEETQYF.

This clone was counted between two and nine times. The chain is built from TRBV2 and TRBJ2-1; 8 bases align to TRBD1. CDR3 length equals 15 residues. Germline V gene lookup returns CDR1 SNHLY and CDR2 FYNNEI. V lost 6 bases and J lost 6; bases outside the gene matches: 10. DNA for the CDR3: TGTGCCAGCAGATCCGACAGGGGTACCCTCAATGAGCAGTTCTTC. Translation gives CASRSDRGTLNEQFF.

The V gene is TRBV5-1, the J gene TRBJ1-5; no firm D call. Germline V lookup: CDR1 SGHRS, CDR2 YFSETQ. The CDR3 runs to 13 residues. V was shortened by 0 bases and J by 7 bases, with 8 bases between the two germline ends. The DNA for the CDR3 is TGCGCCAGCAGCTTGGATCGAGGGCAGCCCCAGCATTTT. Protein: CASSLDRGQPQHF.

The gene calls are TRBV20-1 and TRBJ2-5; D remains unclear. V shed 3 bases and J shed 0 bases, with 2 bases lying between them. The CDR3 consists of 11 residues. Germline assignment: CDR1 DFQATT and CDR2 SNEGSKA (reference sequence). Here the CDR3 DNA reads TGCAGTGCTAGGGACCAAGAGACCCAGTACTTC. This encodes CSARDQETQYF.

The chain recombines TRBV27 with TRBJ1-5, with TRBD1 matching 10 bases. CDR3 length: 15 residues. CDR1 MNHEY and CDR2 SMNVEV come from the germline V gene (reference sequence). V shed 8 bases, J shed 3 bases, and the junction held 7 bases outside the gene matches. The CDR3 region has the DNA TGTGCCAGCCAGGGGGGACAGGGGCTCAATCAGCCCCAGCATTTT. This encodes CASQGGQGLNQPQHF.

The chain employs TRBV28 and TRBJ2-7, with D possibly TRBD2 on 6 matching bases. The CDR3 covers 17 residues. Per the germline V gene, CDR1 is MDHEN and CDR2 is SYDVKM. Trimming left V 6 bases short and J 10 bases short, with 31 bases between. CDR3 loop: CASRVIGTSGPAADQYF. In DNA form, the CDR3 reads TGTGCCAGCAGAGTAATTGGGACTTCGGGGCCCGCGGCGGACCAGTACTTC.

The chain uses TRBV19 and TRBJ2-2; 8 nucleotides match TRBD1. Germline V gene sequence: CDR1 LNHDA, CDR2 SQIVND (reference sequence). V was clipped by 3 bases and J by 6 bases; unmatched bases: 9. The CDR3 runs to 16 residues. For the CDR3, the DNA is TGTGCCAGTAGTATCTACTCCGGGACAGGACCCGGGGAGCTGTTTTTT. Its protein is CASSIYSGTGPGELFF.

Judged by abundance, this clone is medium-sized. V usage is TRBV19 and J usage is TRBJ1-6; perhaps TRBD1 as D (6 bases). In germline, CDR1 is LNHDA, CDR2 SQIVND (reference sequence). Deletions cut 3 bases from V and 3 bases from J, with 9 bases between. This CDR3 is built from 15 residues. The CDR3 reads CASSMGAFYNSPLHF. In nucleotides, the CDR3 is TGTGCCAGTAGTATGGGGGCTTTCTATAATTCACCCCTCCACTTT.